The 5 T cell receptor beta chains below all came from one sample that was sequenced in a study of neurological immune-mediated disorders (dated by TCRdb to between 2018 and 2020). The method was 5' RACE. Sequenced on an Illumina HiSeq 2500. The public sequencing data were trimmed at Q25 with fastp and processed into clonotypes with MiXCR by TCRdb, which kept only in-frame beta chains. Duplicate CDR3 protein sequences are folded into a single record with the most common DNA and genes. This sample comprises 25,000 to 40,000 distinct CDR3 sequences, about 1.6% of them detected only once. Approximately 8.7% of the sample goes to the ten largest clones. The sequencing sample was made of PBMCs. The origin of the receptors is a woman in her 30s with multiple sclerosis.

J is TRBJ1-1 and V is TRBV6-2 or TRBV6-3; D uncertain. CDR1 and CDR2 (germline): MNHEY, SVGEGT. The length of the CDR3 is 13 residues. V lost 0 bases to trimming and J lost 10 bases, with 12 bases between them. The CDR3 coding sequence is TGTGCCAGCAGTTACTCGAAGGAGGCCCGAGCTTTCTTT. This gives the protein CASSYSKEARAFF.

On this clonotype: Lacking the conserved final phenylalanine or tryptophan, this CDR3 likely reflects a read error. The rearrangement uses TRBV5-1 and TRBJ1-2, with 8 bases fitting TRBD1. Per the germline V gene, CDR1 is SGHRS and CDR2 is YFSETQ. This CDR3 region has 16 residues. The J segment lost 5 bases and the V segment lost 4 bases, leaving 13 bases of the junction unmatched. CDR3 coding DNA: TGCGCCAGCAGCCGATCCACATCGGACAGGGATTATGGCTACACCAAC. Amino acids: CASSRSTSDRDYGYTN.

This clonotype was counted at least ten times. This chain uses TRBV7-2 with TRBJ2-1; D is possibly TRBD1 (6 bases). This CDR3 spans 12 amino acids. Trimming pared 5 bases from V and 10 bases from J, leaving 12 bases between. Germline V gives CDR1 SGHTA, CDR2 FQGNSA. The CDR3 loop reads CASSLQDREQFF. CDR3 in DNA: TGTGCCAGCAGCCTTCAGGACAGAGAGCAGTTCTTC.

V is TRBV7-2 and J is TRBJ1-4; no clear D gene. Germline assignment: CDR1 SGHTA and CDR2 FQGNSA. V was clipped by 1 base and J by 4 bases, with 13 bases between them. The CDR3 totals 16 residues. The CDR3 is CASSLGGSGNNEKLFF. In DNA, the CDR3 is TGTGCCAGCAGCTTAGGAGGCTCCGGCAATAATGAAAAACTGTTTTTT.

In its sample, this clonotype was seen a few times. This chain joins TRBV12-3 or TRBV12-4 and TRBJ2-1; 10 nucleotides agree with TRBD2. CDR3 size: 14 residues. CDR3 bases: TGTGCAACCGCCCAGCGGGGGGGACTCAATGAGCAGTTCTTC. Its translation: CATAQRGGLNEQFF.